This record looks at one TCR beta chain sequence and its context. Stated time point: inflamed ileum from the surgical specimen. Eligibility required adulthood, ileal or ileocolonic Crohn's disease and indicated ileocolonic resection. The data belong to a study of T cell repertoires in ileal Crohn's disease. Data came from immunoSEQ multiplex PCR; TCRdb stores just in-frame clones and leaves some out. Of more than 1,500 clones listed, 65% to 90% were seen once; the top ten hold about 20%. Germline V gene sequence: CDR1 SGHRS, CDR2 YFSETQ. The V and J ends lost 5 bases and 2 bases respectively, with 10 bases between them. The CDR3 runs to 13 residues.

The sample consisted of ileal tissue. V gene TRBV5-1 combines with J gene TRBJ1-1; D remains unclear. This clonotype was obtained from an adult with Crohn's disease. DNA of the CDR3: TGCGCCAGCAGTTTGACCGTTAACACTGAAGCTTTCTTT. As protein: CASSLTVNTEAFF.